One and the same sample provided the 11 T cell receptor beta chains below, sequenced in a study of vaccination and CD4 T cells after COVID-19. Cultured CD4+ T cell DNA was sequenced using the Oncomine TCR Beta short-read assay. The genomic DNA was obtained from cultured CD4+ T cells by extraction with the QIAamp micro DNA kit. TCRdb itself ran the PCR reads through MiXCR, one entry per CDR3 protein. The data show 10,000 or so distinct CDR3 sequences, more than 30% seen once. Treatment defined: approximately nine-day PBMC culture with coronavirus spike peptide pools or control peptides (ViraFEST assay). Harvesting of the unexposed donor's CD4+ T cells predated the COVID-19 pandemic (2011-2018). No antigen has been assigned to these receptors. Source material: CD4+ T cells from blood, cultured in vitro. The receptors shown here come from a human donor in good health.

The gene calls are TRBV12-3 or TRBV12-4 and TRBJ1-5; tentatively, D is TRBD1 (5 bases). This CDR3 has 16 residues. The germline V and J ends were trimmed by 6 bases and 2 bases, with 17 bases remaining between them. Written as DNA, the CDR3 is TGTGCCAGCAGCCTCGCGGGGGGGGAAGGCAATCAGCCCCAGCATTTT. Translating it yields CASSLAGGEGNQPQHF.

The CDR3 protein is CASSAGQAGEQYF. DNA of the CDR3: TGTGCCAGCAGCGCGGGACAGGCGGGCGAGCAGTACTTC. The genes are TRBV5-4 and TRBJ2-7, with 8 nucleotides matching TRBD1. The CDR3 totals 13 residues. J was trimmed by 6 bases and V by 4 bases; bases with no gene match: 6. Germline V CDR1 and CDR2: SGHNT, YYREEE (reference sequence).

Here the CDR3 reads CASSEKAGDYNEQFF. The DNA for the CDR3 is TGTGCCAGCAGTGAAAAAGCGGGAGATTACAATGAGCAGTTCTTC. The chain carries TRBV6-4 and TRBJ2-1; 8 bases fit TRBD2. The germline CDR1 and CDR2 sequences are MRHNA and SNTAGT. The trim removed 3 bases at V and 4 bases at J, leaving 5 bases unmatched. The CDR3 spans 15 residues.

On this clonotype: Mismatch with germline at one junction end may stem from a read error. The chain joins TRBV20-1 to TRBJ2-7, with 7 bases lining up with TRBD2. The CDR3 is made up of 15 amino acids. From germline, CDR1 is DFQATT and CDR2 SNEGSKA (reference sequence). The CDR3 is CSARDYRGLGGEQHF. CDR3 coding DNA: TGCAGTGCTCGGGACTACCGAGGGTTGGGGGGTGAGCAGCACTTC.

The V call is TRBV24-1, the J call TRBJ2-1; 8 bases map to TRBD2. Germline-derived CDR1 and CDR2 are KGHDR and SFDVKD. The CDR3 contains 15 residues. The junction had 6 bases not matched to a gene; V was cut back by 4 bases and J by 5 bases. The CDR3: CATSDSGTSDNEQFF. The CDR3 coding sequence is TGTGCCACCAGTGACTCCGGGACTAGTGACAATGAGCAGTTCTTC.

This clonotype has more than one count but fewer than ten. This sequence joins TRBV7-6 and TRBJ2-7, with TRBD1 matching over 11 bases. The CDR3 sequence is 16 residues long. Germline V gene lookup returns CDR1 SGHVS and CDR2 FNYEAQ. V was pared by 4 bases and J by 3 bases, with 8 bases of the junction left unmatched. CDR3 loop: CASSSSQGQGVYEQYF. In DNA, the CDR3 is TGTGCCAGCAGCTCCTCCCAGGGACAGGGGGTCTACGAGCAGTACTTC.

There are a few counts of this clonotype. The chain carries TRBV20-1 and TRBJ1-2; no clear D gene. The CDR3 is 12 residues long. V was shortened by 5 bases and J by 2 bases, with 9 bases between the two germline ends. Germline CDR1 is DFQATT and CDR2 is SNEGSKA (reference sequence). CDR3 DNA sequence: TGCAGTGCTGGGGAGGGAAACTATGGCTACACCTTC. Protein sequence: CSAGEGNYGYTF.

V gene TRBV24-1 combines with J gene TRBJ1-1; D is unclear. The germline V and J ends were trimmed by 4 bases and 7 bases, with 12 bases remaining between them. The CDR3 contains 13 residues. Germline V lookup: CDR1 KGHDR, CDR2 SFDVKD. CDR3 sequence: CATSDRAAGEAFF. CDR3 bases: TGTGCCACCAGTGACCGGGCCGCGGGTGAAGCTTTCTTT.

The chain joins TRBV25-1 to TRBJ2-5; TRBD2 is a possible D gene (5 bases). CDR3 length: 15 amino acids. Germline V lookup: CDR1 MGHDK, CDR2 SYGVNS. Trimming pared 4 bases from V and 5 bases from J, leaving 17 bases between. CDR3 in amino acids: CASSGRGVPGETQYF. DNA of the CDR3: TGTGCCAGCAGTGGCCGGGGTGTCCCCGGGGAGACCCAGTACTTC.

Written as DNA, the CDR3 is TGTGCCAGCAGCGGTGGTGGGGCAGATACGCAGTATTTT. Translated: CASSGGGADTQYF. The rearrangement joins TRBV7-8 to TRBJ2-3; D call uncertain. CDR3 length: 13 residues. Germline assignment: CDR1 SGHVS and CDR2 FQNEAQ. Trimming took off 5 bases at V and 4 bases at J, with 10 bases between the two ends.

The chain employs TRBV18 and TRBJ1-5; 8 bases match TRBD1. V gave up 0 bases and J gave up 4 bases; unmatched junction bases: 2. Germline CDR1 and CDR2: KGHSH and LQKENI. The CDR3 loop spans 15 amino acids. The CDR3 protein is CASSPPGTGNQPQHF. CDR3 nucleotides: TGTGCCAGCTCACCACCGGGGACAGGTAATCAGCCCCAGCATTTT.